Shown below are 18 T cell receptor beta chains from a single sample sequenced in a study of blood T cell repertoires in COVID-19. Profiled with immunoSEQ multiplex PCR; TCRdb holds only in-frame clones, not every one. The table lists 150,000 to 200,000 clones, roughly 79% of them singletons. The sample comprised peripheral blood. These TCRs come from a woman in her 70s with acute or convalescent COVID-19.

The chain uses TRBV30 and TRBJ1-2; 9 nucleotides line up with TRBD1. The CDR3 loop spans 14 amino acids. Per germline, CDR1 GTSNPN and CDR2 SVGIG (reference sequence). The V gene end was trimmed by 0 bases and the J gene end by 7 bases; junction bases not matched to a gene: 6. DNA for the CDR3: TGTGCCTGGAGTGTACTACAGGGGGCCGGTGGCTACACCTTC. Protein: CAWSVLQGAGGYTF.

The chain links TRBV5-6 to TRBJ1-4, with a tentative D call TRBD1 (5 bases). There are 14 residues in the CDR3. The V gene lost 4 bases and the J gene lost 8 bases, with 15 bases spanning the gap. Germline V gene lookup returns CDR1 SGHDT and CDR2 YYEEEE. The CDR3 nucleotides read TGTGCCAGCAGCCCCTGGGGGACTTGGGAAAAACTGTTTTTT. Its translation: CASSPWGTWEKLFF.

V is TRBV11-2 and J is TRBJ2-2, with D possibly matching TRBD1 (6 bases). Germline V lookup: CDR1 SGHAT, CDR2 FQNNGV. Deletions cut 5 bases from V and 3 bases from J, with 19 bases between. The CDR3 runs to 17 residues. The CDR3 sequence is CASSQLGQLIYTGELFF. In DNA, the CDR3 is TGTGCCAGCAGCCAGTTAGGACAGCTTATCTACACCGGGGAGCTGTTTTTT.

This rearrangement joins TRBV5-4 to TRBJ2-5, with D hard to call. V gave up 0 bases and J gave up 1 base, with 7 bases separating them. The CDR3 spans 14 residues. CDR1 and CDR2 from the germline V gene are SGHNT and YYREEE (reference sequence). CDR3 amino acids: CASSLAGPQETQYF. The CDR3, as DNA: TGTGCCAGCAGCTTGGCTGGGCCCCAAGAGACCCAGTACTTC.

The chain employs TRBV6-1 and TRBJ2-7; D not resolved. Germline V gene data show CDR1 as MNHNS and CDR2 as SASEGT. This CDR3 spans 15 amino acids. With 0 bases removed from V and 1 base from J, the gap between germline ends came to 10 bases. In DNA form, the CDR3 reads TGTGCCAGCAGTGAAGCTTGGCCAGAATCCTACGAGCAGTACTTC. Translation gives CASSEAWPESYEQYF.

The chain uses TRBV12-3 or TRBV12-4 and TRBJ1-5; D unresolved. CDR3 length equals 12 residues. V lost 3 bases and J 7 bases, leaving 7 bases between the germline ends. As DNA, the CDR3 is TGTGCCAGCAGTTTCGCGGGACAGCCCCAGCATTTT. Translated: CASSFAGQPQHF.

The genes are TRBV2 and TRBJ2-3, with TRBD2 matching 12 bases. This CDR3 is 18 amino acids long. CDR1 SNHLY and CDR2 FYNNEI come from the germline V gene. With 8 bases clipped from V and 0 bases from J, the junction kept 12 bases outside the gene matches. The CDR3 sequence: CASQKDRTSGTSTDTQYF. The CDR3 DNA is TGTGCCAGCCAGAAGGATAGGACTAGCGGGACTAGCACAGATACGCAGTATTTT.

This clone has a handful of counts. The chain couples TRBV11-2 to TRBJ2-2; D ambiguous. Looked up from germline, CDR1 is SGHAT and CDR2 is FQNNGV. V lost 1 base, J lost 7 bases, and 4 bases lay in between. This CDR3 comprises 12 residues. The chain's CDR3 is CASSLGDGELFF. The CDR3 DNA is TGTGCCAGCAGCTTAGGCGACGGGGAGCTGTTTTTT.

The chain is built from TRBV5-1 and TRBJ2-3; 9 nucleotides align to TRBD1. Germline V gene lookup returns CDR1 SGHRS and CDR2 YFSETQ. With 4 bases clipped from V and 0 bases from J, the junction kept 6 bases outside the gene matches. The CDR3 covers 16 residues. The CDR3 here is CASSMTGGRSTDTQYF. CDR3 DNA sequence: TGCGCCAGCAGCATGACAGGGGGTCGGAGCACAGATACGCAGTATTTT.

V usage is TRBV6-6 and J usage is TRBJ1-5; 7 nucleotides match TRBD1. The V segment lost 8 bases and the J segment 3 bases; nucleotides outside the gene matches: 10. Per the germline V gene, CDR1 is MNHNY and CDR2 is SVGAGI (reference sequence). The CDR3 sequence is 15 residues long. In DNA form, the CDR3 reads TGTGCCAGCGCTCCGGACAGGCTACTCAATCAGCCCCAGCATTTT. Amino acids: CASAPDRLLNQPQHF.

This clone was found a few times. V is TRBV5-1 and J is TRBJ1-1, with 8 bases lining up with TRBD1. This CDR3 contains 15 residues. Germline loops: CDR1 SGHRS, CDR2 YFSETQ. V shed 4 bases and J 6 bases; nucleotides not matched to a gene: 11. The CDR3 region is CASSAAGGYIPEAFF. The CDR3 DNA sequence: TGCGCCAGCAGCGCGGCAGGGGGCTATATACCTGAAGCTTTCTTT.

The rearrangement uses TRBV19 and TRBJ2-2; 13 bases map to TRBD2. Germline V gene sequence: CDR1 LNHDA, CDR2 SQIVND (reference sequence). J lost 6 bases, V lost 3 bases, and 4 bases had no gene match. The CDR3 is made up of 16 amino acids. The CDR3 is CASSMTSGRIAGELFF. The CDR3 coding sequence is TGTGCCAGTAGTATGACTAGCGGGAGGATAGCCGGGGAGCTGTTTTTT.

This chain uses TRBV2 with TRBJ2-1, with 7 bases fitting TRBD1. Per germline, CDR1 SNHLY and CDR2 FYNNEI. The CDR3 consists of 15 residues. The junction had 16 bases not matched to a gene; V was cut back by 7 bases and J by 10 bases. CDR3 residues: CASTAGQAGNREQFF. CDR3 coding DNA: TGTGCCAGCACCGCTGGACAGGCCGGGAATCGGGAGCAGTTCTTC.

The V and J genes are TRBV18 and TRBJ2-1; no definite D call. In germline, CDR1 is KGHSH, CDR2 LQKENI. CDR3 length: 15 amino acids. Deletions cut 2 bases from V and 7 bases from J, with 15 bases between. CDR3 sequence (DNA): TGTGCCAGCTCACCAACGAGTCGCGGTTTTAATGAGCAGTTCTTC. It is translated as CASSPTSRGFNEQFF.

CDR3 loop: CASSVSGTYNEQFF. In DNA form, the CDR3 reads TGTGCCAGCAGCGTTAGCGGGACCTACAATGAGCAGTTCTTC. This rearrangement joins TRBV11-1 to TRBJ2-1; 8 nucleotides line up with TRBD2. With 5 bases clipped from V and 2 bases from J, the junction kept 2 bases outside the gene matches. The CDR3 is 14 residues long. Germline-derived CDR1 and CDR2 are SGHAT and FQDESV (reference sequence).

The V call is TRBV9, the J call TRBJ2-1; possible D gene TRBD2, 6 bases. Trimming cost V 0 bases and J 0 bases, with 10 bases left between them. The CDR3 loop spans 16 amino acids. Germline CDR1 and CDR2: SGDLS and YYNGEE. The CDR3 nucleotides are TGTGCCAGCAGCGTAGGACCGGGGGTCTCCTACAATGAGCAGTTCTTC. It is translated as CASSVGPGVSYNEQFF.

The V and J genes are TRBV10-3 and TRBJ2-1; 8 bases align to TRBD2. The CDR3 length is 18 residues. V gave up 6 bases and J gave up 5 bases; unmatched junction bases: 18. Germline V lookup: CDR1 ENHRY, CDR2 SYGVKD. The CDR3 loop reads CAIRNSALLSGRDNEQFF. The CDR3 DNA is TGTGCCATCAGGAACTCTGCCCTTCTGAGCGGGAGAGACAATGAGCAGTTCTTC.

The CDR3 region has the DNA TGTGCCAGCTCACCGAGGTCTAATGAAAAACTGTTTTTT. This codes for CASSPRSNEKLFF. The chain links TRBV18 to TRBJ1-4; D gene unclear. Germline CDR1 is KGHSH and CDR2 is LQKENI. Trimming left V 3 bases short and J 3 bases short, with 5 bases between. The CDR3 consists of 13 residues.